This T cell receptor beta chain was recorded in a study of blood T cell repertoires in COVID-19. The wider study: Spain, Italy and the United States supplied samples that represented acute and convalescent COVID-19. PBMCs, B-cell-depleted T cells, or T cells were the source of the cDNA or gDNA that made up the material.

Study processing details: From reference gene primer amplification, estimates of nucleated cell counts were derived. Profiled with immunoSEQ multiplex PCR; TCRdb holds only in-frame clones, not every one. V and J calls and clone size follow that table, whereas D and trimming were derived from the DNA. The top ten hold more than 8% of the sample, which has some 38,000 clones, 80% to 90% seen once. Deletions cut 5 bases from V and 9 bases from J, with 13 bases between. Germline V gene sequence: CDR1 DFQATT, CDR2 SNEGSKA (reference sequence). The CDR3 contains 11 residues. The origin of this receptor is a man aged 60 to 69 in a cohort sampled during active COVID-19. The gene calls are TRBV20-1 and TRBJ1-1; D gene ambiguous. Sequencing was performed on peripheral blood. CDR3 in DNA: TGCAGTGCTGTAGGGAGGGAAAAAGCTTTCTTT. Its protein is CSAVGREKAFF.